Detailed here is one TCR beta chain. This sample stems from a study of T cells after yellow fever vaccination. Trimming removed 5 bases at V and 6 bases at J, with 10 bases between. This CDR3 has 13 residues. Each CDR3 protein gets one entry after TCRdb re-called the 5' RACE reads with MiXCR. This sample has a few hundred thousand distinct CDR3 sequences; 6.9% occur once, and the top ten carry approximately 0.85%. Sequenced here: CD4+ T cells sorted from PBMCs, sampled 15 days after the yellow fever booster vaccination. The sequence was collected from a man between 25 and 39 years old who received the YFV17D yellow fever vaccine. The chain couples TRBV12-3 or TRBV12-4 to TRBJ2-2, with D perhaps TRBD1 or TRBD2 (5 bases each). The CDR3 sequence is CASSGLGAGELFF. The CDR3 bases are TGTGCCAGCAGTGGGCTGGGGGCCGGGGAGCTGTTTTTT.